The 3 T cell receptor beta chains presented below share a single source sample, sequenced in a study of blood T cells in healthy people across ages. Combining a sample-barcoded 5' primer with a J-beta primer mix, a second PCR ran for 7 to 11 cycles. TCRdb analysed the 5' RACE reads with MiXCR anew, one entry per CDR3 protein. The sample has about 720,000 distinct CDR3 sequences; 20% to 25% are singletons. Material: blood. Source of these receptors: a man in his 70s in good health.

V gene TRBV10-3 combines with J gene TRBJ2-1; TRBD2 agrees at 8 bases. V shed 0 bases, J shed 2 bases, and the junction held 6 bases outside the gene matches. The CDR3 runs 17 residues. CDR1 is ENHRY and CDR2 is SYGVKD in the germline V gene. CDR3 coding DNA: TGTGCCATCAGTGAGTCGGGCGGGAGGACCCCCTACAATGAGCAGTTCTTC. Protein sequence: CAISESGGRTPYNEQFF.

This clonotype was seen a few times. CDR3 DNA: TGTGCCTGGAGTGTAATGTGGGGCGGGAGCTCCTACAATGAGCAGTTCTTC. It encodes CAWSVMWGGSSYNEQFF. The chain is built from TRBV30 and TRBJ2-1; 7 bases map to TRBD2. The CDR3 has 17 amino acids. V shed 0 bases and J 0 bases; nucleotides not matched to a gene: 8. From germline, CDR1 is GTSNPN and CDR2 SVGIG (reference sequence).

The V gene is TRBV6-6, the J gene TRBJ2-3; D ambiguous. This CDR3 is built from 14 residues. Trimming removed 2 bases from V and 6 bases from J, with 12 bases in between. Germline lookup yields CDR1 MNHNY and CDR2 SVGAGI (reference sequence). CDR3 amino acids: CASSYGERVDTQYF. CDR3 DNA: TGTGCCAGCAGTTACGGCGAACGGGTGGATACGCAGTATTTT.